This T cell receptor beta chain appears in the sequencing data of a study of cytomegalovirus exposure and HLA in healthy donors. Study-level information: The roughly 120 validation repertoires matched the roughly 670 first-cohort repertoires in platform, a later analysis reported.

Profiled with immunoSEQ multiplex PCR; TCRdb holds only in-frame clones, not every one. The sample has approximately 210,000 clones; about 86% are singletons. V lost 0 bases to trimming and J lost 5 bases, with 13 bases between them. Germline CDR1 reads MGHRA; CDR2 reads YSYEKL. This CDR3 is 15 amino acids long. The genes are TRBV4-1 and TRBJ2-5; maybe TRBD2 (6 bases). The origin of this receptor is a woman under 30 in good health and CMV-seronegative. Sequencing was carried out using PBMCs. The CDR3 DNA sequence: TGCGCCAGCAGCCAAGAGGGGAGGTCAGGGGAGACCCAGTACTTC. Translating gives CASSQEGRSGETQYF.